A selection of T cell receptor beta chains follows, all from one sample in a study of glioma-infiltrating T cells. Using its own MiXCR run on the multiplex PCR reads, TCRdb lists one record per CDR3 protein. The profile shows 150,000 to 200,000 distinct CDR3 sequences, around 42% of them singletons. The source material was glioma tissue, nonneoplastic brain tissue, or PBMCs (not recorded which). The receptors shown here come from a human donor with low-grade glioma or glioblastoma, undergoing nonglioma brain surgery, or in good health (not recorded which). CDR3s include the opening cysteine and the closing phenylalanine or tryptophan.

v_call	j_call	cdr3_aa
TRBV7-2	TRBJ2-7	CASSKDRGRSYEQYF
TRBV2	TRBJ2-2	CASSETGVGELFF
TRBV20-1	TRBJ2-1	CSAPKLAGGYNEQFF
TRBV3-1	TRBJ2-1	CASSNALFDEQFF
TRBV3-1	TRBJ2-1	CASSKLTKREGRNNEQFF
TRBV20-1	TRBJ2-7	CSARPGLVSYEQYF
TRBV12-3/TRBV12-4	TRBJ1-1	CASSLWGNTEAFF
TRBV4-1	TRBJ2-1	CSSSQARGNEQFF
TRBV5-1	TRBJ2-3	CASTEIGTDTQYF
TRBV12-3/TRBV12-4	TRBJ2-5	CASSSGETKYF
TRBV29-1	TRBJ2-1	CSALDPLSNEQFF
TRBV12-3/TRBV12-4	TRBJ2-2	CASRPRGHTGELFF
TRBV20-1	TRBJ2-2	CSATTLTGELFF
TRBV30	TRBJ2-1	CAWSTGVAYNEQFF
TRBV19	TRBJ2-1	CASTSGSGRTNEQFF
TRBV19	TRBJ2-3	CASSPPGTVTDTQYF
TRBV2	TRBJ2-1	CASKRDWGEGEQFF
TRBV6-2/TRBV6-3	TRBJ1-5	CASTPDQPQHF
TRBV7-9	TRBJ1-1	CASSPRLGALNTEAFF
TRBV28	TRBJ2-5	CASSVIAGIQETQYF
TRBV12-3/TRBV12-4	TRBJ1-1	CASRLKDEAFF
TRBV6-1	TRBJ2-5	CASSGQGEETQYF
TRBV12-3/TRBV12-4	TRBJ2-3	CASSFPGTDTKYF
TRBV3-1	TRBJ2-3	CASSRRDRATDTQYF
TRBV20-1	TRBJ2-1	CSARGELHEQFF
TRBV7-9	TRBJ1-2	CASSLAVPNYGYTF
TRBV29-1	TRBJ2-7	CSVEDAGAEQYF
TRBV20-1	TRBJ1-2	CSAQLLGPNYGYTF
TRBV12-3/TRBV12-4	TRBJ2-2	CASRSWQNTGELFF
TRBV10-3	TRBJ2-7	CAISDHDRAAYEQYF
TRBV6-6	TRBJ2-2	CASLDMGRTGELFF
TRBV3-1	TRBJ1-1	CASSQDTSSTEAFF
TRBV12-3/TRBV12-4	TRBJ2-2	CASSFPPGTGHGELFF
TRBV20-1	TRBJ1-1	CSAALPRGDPEAFF
TRBV27	TRBJ2-1	CASSLRLDFHNEQFF
TRBV19	TRBJ2-3	CASRENNRGDTQYF
TRBV10-3	TRBJ2-5	CAIVSAGETQYF
TRBV20-1	TRBJ1-1	CGTSRGTEAFF
TRBV9	TRBJ2-5	CASSVEGGQETQYF
TRBV27	TRBJ2-6	CASNVHNTGANVLTF
TRBV5-1	TRBJ1-1	CASSLKDDTEAFF
TRBV7-9	TRBJ1-2	CASSFEQGPGGYTF